This T cell receptor (beta chain) was found in a study of low-dose radiotherapy and immunotherapy resistance in tumors. The time point was: before trial treatment. Solid tumors that lacked tumor-infiltrating lymphocytes and were advanced were present in eligible patients. First-strand cDNA relied on TRAV- and TRBV-specific primers spanning alpha and beta chains. Amplification of TCRs used a constant-region primer and V-primer adapter for approximately 19 PCR cycles. Using its own MiXCR run on the reads, TCRdb lists one record per CDR3 protein. The repertoire consists of around 80,000 distinct CDR3 sequences, with approximately 17% occurring once and the leading ten covering over 4.5%. The J segment lost 2 bases and the V segment lost 8 bases, leaving 12 bases of the junction unmatched. This CDR3 spans 16 amino acids. The germline V gene encodes CDR1 MNHEY and CDR2 SVGEGT. Many counts were recorded for this clonotype.

The specimen was PBMCs, collected before treatment. J is TRBJ2-1 and V is TRBV6-2 or TRBV6-3, with TRBD2 matching 7 bases. The receptor was isolated from a male donor with prostate cancer. DNA for the CDR3: TGTGCCAGCTCCCCGGTCAGCGGGATCACCTACAATGAGCAGTTCTTC. This sequence encodes CASSPVSGITYNEQFF.